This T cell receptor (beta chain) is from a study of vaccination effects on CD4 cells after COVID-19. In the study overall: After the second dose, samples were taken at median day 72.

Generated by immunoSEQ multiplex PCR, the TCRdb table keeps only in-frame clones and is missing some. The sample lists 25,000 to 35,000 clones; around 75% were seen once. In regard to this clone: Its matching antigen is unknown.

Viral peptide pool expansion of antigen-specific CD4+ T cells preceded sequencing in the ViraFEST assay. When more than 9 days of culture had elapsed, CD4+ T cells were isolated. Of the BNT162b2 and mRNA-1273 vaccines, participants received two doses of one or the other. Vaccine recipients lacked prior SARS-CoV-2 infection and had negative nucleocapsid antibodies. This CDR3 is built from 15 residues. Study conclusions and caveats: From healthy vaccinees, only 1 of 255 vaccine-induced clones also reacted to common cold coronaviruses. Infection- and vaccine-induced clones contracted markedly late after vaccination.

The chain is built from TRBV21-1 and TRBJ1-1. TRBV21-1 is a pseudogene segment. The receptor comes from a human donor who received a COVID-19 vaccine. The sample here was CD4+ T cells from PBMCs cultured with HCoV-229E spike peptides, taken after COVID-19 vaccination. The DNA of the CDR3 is TGTGCCAGCAGCCCCAAGCCGTTTAAGAACACTGAAGCTTTCTTT. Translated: CASSPKPFKNTEAFF.